This T cell receptor beta chain comes out of a study of cytomegalovirus exposure and HLA in healthy donors. Study-wide context: Most genotyped donors, about 81% of about 400, had Caucasian-associated genetic ancestry.

Germline V gene lookup returns CDR1 MNHEY and CDR2 SVGAGI. V was shortened by 5 bases and J by 5 bases, with 12 bases between the two germline ends. This CDR3 is 13 amino acids long. The donors comprised healthy bone marrow donors. Both 60 Vbeta primers and 13 Jbeta primers went into the PCR. Authors' data handling: In a later analysis, tens of millions of unique TCR beta chains included roughly 11 million shared by two or more donors. Sequencing was performed with immunoSEQ multiplex PCR; in TCRdb, only in-frame clones are kept and a portion is missing. The V and J calls and clone size come from that table; D and trimming were worked out from the DNA. In the table there are some 65,000 clones, 70% to 85% of which are singletons. This clone has more than one count but fewer than ten. Its antigen is unidentified. Findings and caveats of the study: In a later analysis, most CMV-associated TCR beta chains appeared HLA-restricted.

Source material: PBMCs. The TCR sequence derives from a girl between 10 and 17 years old in good health and CMV-seropositive. This sequence joins TRBV6-5 and TRBJ1-1, with a possible D match to TRBD1 (5 bases). The CDR3 nucleotides are TGTGCCAGCAGTCGGGGGAAGGGAACTGAAGCTTTCTTT. This encodes CASSRGKGTEAFF.